The 30 T cell receptor beta chains below all came from one sample that was sequenced in a study of T cell responses to AZD1222 COVID-19 vaccine. This table comes from immunoSEQ multiplex PCR, and its TCRdb copy is limited to in-frame clones, with some not included. The sample gives 150,000 to 200,000 clones, almost 90% of which show up once; more than 9% is in the top ten. Sequenced material: peripheral blood, taken 28 days after the second AZD1222 dose. These receptors were obtained from an adult who received the AZD1222 COVID-19 vaccine.

The gene calls are TRBV28 and TRBJ1-5, with TRBD1 matching 9 bases. Germline CDR1 is MDHEN and CDR2 is SYDVKM. Losses at the gene ends were 6 bases for V and 7 bases for J; bases not matched to a gene: 13. CDR3 length: 16 residues. The CDR3 loop reads CASRPIGTGTRQPQHF. Here the CDR3 DNA reads TGTGCCAGCAGACCTATAGGGACAGGGACAAGACAGCCCCAGCATTTT.

The chain recombines TRBV7-2 with TRBJ2-1; unclear D gene. This CDR3 has 12 amino acids. Looked up from germline, CDR1 is SGHTA and CDR2 is FQGNSA. Trimming removed 5 bases from V and 7 bases from J, with 9 bases in between. CDR3 sequence (DNA): TGTGCCAGCAGCCCGGTAAGGAATGAGCAGTTCTTC. Its protein product is CASSPVRNEQFF.

This chain connects TRBV11-3 to TRBJ2-1; 8 nucleotides agree with TRBD2. The CDR3 runs to 15 residues. With 4 bases clipped from V and 5 bases from J, the junction kept 7 bases outside the gene matches. Germline V gene lookup returns CDR1 SGHNT and CDR2 YENEEA. This chain's CDR3 is CASSSFGGADNEQFF. The CDR3 DNA sequence: TGTGCCAGCAGCTCCTTCGGGGGGGCAGACAATGAGCAGTTCTTC.

This clone occurred many times. This chain uses TRBV29-1 with TRBJ1-6; 8 bases line up with TRBD1. Germline trimming cut 7 bases from V and 3 bases from J; bases unmatched to any gene: 2. The germline CDR1 and CDR2 sequences are SQVTM and ANQGSEA. The CDR3 is 13 residues long. The CDR3 spells CSDGQGYNSPLHF. CDR3 bases: TGCAGCGACGGACAGGGCTATAATTCACCCCTCCACTTT.

The rearrangement joins TRBV6-5 to TRBJ1-2, with D hard to call. Trimming shortened V by 6 bases and J by 3 bases, and 14 bases separated the two germline ends. The CDR3 is made up of 14 amino acids. Looked up from germline, CDR1 is MNHEY and CDR2 is SVGAGI. The CDR3 region is CASSAGSADYGYTF. CDR3 nucleotide sequence: TGTGCCAGCAGCGCCGGGAGTGCGGACTATGGCTACACCTTC.

V is TRBV7-2 and J is TRBJ2-7; D is possibly TRBD1 (5 bases). CDR1 is SGHTA, CDR2 FQGNSA, per germline. The CDR3 runs to 15 residues. V was trimmed by 5 bases and J by 0 bases, leaving 14 bases between them. CDR3 in amino acids: CASSPGPRGSYEQYF. The CDR3 coding sequence is TGTGCCAGCAGCCCCGGGCCAAGGGGCTCCTACGAGCAGTACTTC.

The V call is TRBV7-3, the J call TRBJ2-7; 7 positions agree with TRBD2. CDR3 length: 13 amino acids. After removal of 4 bases from V and 6 bases from J, the junction contained 6 bases not matched to a gene. In germline, CDR1 is SGHTA, CDR2 FQGTGA. The chain's CDR3 is CASSSSPSGEQYF. In DNA form, the CDR3 reads TGTGCCAGCAGCTCTTCCCCTAGCGGCGAGCAGTACTTC.

The chain uses TRBV2 and TRBJ1-2; D call uncertain. CDR1 SNHLY and CDR2 FYNNEI come from the germline V gene. This CDR3 contains 14 residues. Trimming took 7 bases from V and 3 from J, leaving 15 bases between them. The CDR3 sequence is CASTRRGDDYGYTF. The DNA for the CDR3 is TGTGCCAGCACCCGGAGAGGAGACGACTATGGCTACACCTTC.

This clone came up a few times. The sample holds other DNA sequences that translate to the same CDR3. The chain recombines TRBV6-5 with TRBJ1-2; no firm D call. V lost 0 bases, J lost 2 bases, and 7 bases lay in between. The CDR3 is 14 amino acids. CDR1 and CDR2 (germline): MNHEY, SVGAGI. The CDR3 DNA reads TGTGCCAGCAGTTACTCGGCGGGGAACTATGGCTACACCTTC. It specifies CASSYSAGNYGYTF.

This clone was detected only a few times. The genes are TRBV5-1 and TRBJ2-1; possible D gene TRBD2, 7 bases. The CDR3 has 17 residues. V shed 0 bases and J shed 10 bases, with 23 bases lying between them. From germline, CDR1 is SGHRS and CDR2 YFSETQ. Written as DNA, the CDR3 is TGCGCCAGCAGCTTGGATCGGGGGGCGGCCCAGGGGAGCGAGCAGTTCTTC. This translates into CASSLDRGAAQGSEQFF.

The rearrangement joins TRBV19 to TRBJ2-3; TRBD2 might be the D (6 bases). The V end was cut by 7 bases, the J end by 0 bases, with 23 bases between. This CDR3 is 18 amino acids long. Germline assignment: CDR1 LNHDA and CDR2 SQIVND (reference sequence). CDR3: CASTSPGTGVPSTDTQYF. The DNA for the CDR3 is TGTGCCAGTACCTCCCCGGGGACGGGAGTACCTAGCACAGATACGCAGTATTTT.

About this clone itself: One end of the junction is discordant with germline, which a read error may explain. Other DNA sequences in this sample translate to the same CDR3. The chain couples TRBV5-1 to TRBJ2-3; 8 nucleotides match TRBD1. Looked up from germline, CDR1 is SGHRS and CDR2 is YFSETQ. The CDR3 runs 14 residues. This CDR3 reads CASSLDRDTDTQYF. In nucleotides, the CDR3 is TGCGCCAGCAGTTTGGACAGGGATACAGATACGCAGTATTTT.

The chain carries TRBV6-6 and TRBJ1-2; the match to TRBD1 covers 9 bases. V lost 6 bases, J lost 8 bases, and 7 bases stayed unmatched. The CDR3 runs to 13 residues. CDR1 MNHNY and CDR2 SVGAGI come from the germline V gene (reference sequence). This CDR3 is CASSLDRGRGYTF. For the CDR3, the DNA is TGTGCCAGCAGCTTGGACAGGGGAAGGGGCTACACCTTC.

V gene TRBV19 combines with J gene TRBJ1-1; maybe TRBD1 (6 bases). Germline assignment: CDR1 LNHDA and CDR2 SQIVND (reference sequence). Trimming removed 6 bases from V and 1 base from J, with 9 bases in between. The CDR3 has 13 residues. The CDR3 DNA sequence: TGTGCCAGTAGAGAGGGGGGGAACACTGAAGCTTTCTTT. The encoded protein is CASREGGNTEAFF. The full variable domain, completed using reference TRBV19 and TRBJ1-1, is DGGITQSPKYLFRKEGQNVTLSCEQNLNHDAMYWYRQDPGQGLRLIYYSQIVNDFQKGDIAEGYSVSREKKESFPLTVTSAQKNPTAFYLCASREGGNTEAFFGQGTRLTVV.

The chain couples TRBV19 to TRBJ1-5; D perhaps matches TRBD1 (5 bases). CDR3 size: 15 residues. The V end was cut by 5 bases, the J end by 2 bases, with 13 bases between. Germline CDR1 is LNHDA and CDR2 is SQIVND (reference sequence). Here the CDR3 DNA reads TGTGCCAGTAGTGGAACAGGTACGGGCAATCAGCCCCAGCATTTT. This sequence encodes CASSGTGTGNQPQHF.

This clone has only one observation. The V and J genes are TRBV19 and TRBJ1-3, with unresolved D. Trimming shortened V by 8 bases and J by 0 bases, and 8 bases separated the two germline ends. CDR3 length equals 13 residues. Germline CDR1 reads LNHDA; CDR2 reads SQIVND (reference sequence). This chain's CDR3 is CASSFSSGNTIYF. The CDR3 coding sequence is TGTGCCAGTTCCTTTTCCTCTGGAAACACCATATATTTT.

J is TRBJ2-3 and V is TRBV19, with 13 bases matching TRBD2. V trimming: 5 bases; J trimming: 5 bases; junction bases outside the gene matches: 7. The V gene's germline CDR1 is LNHDA and CDR2 SQIVND (reference sequence). This CDR3 contains 16 residues. In nucleotides, the CDR3 is TGTGCCAGTAGTCTCCAGACTAGCGGGGGGCTAGATACGCAGTATTTT. Protein product: CASSLQTSGGLDTQYF.

In nucleotides, the CDR3 is TGTGCCAGCAGCTTGGCCAGTAGGGGGCTCAGCAATCAGCCCCAGCATTTT. It yields the protein CASSLASRGLSNQPQHF. The gene calls are TRBV5-8 and TRBJ1-5; 7 nucleotides line up with TRBD1. The CDR3 length is 17 residues. Trimming cost V 0 bases and J 1 base; bases outside gene matches: 7. CDR1 and CDR2 (germline): SGHTS, YDEGEE.

J is TRBJ1-4 and V is TRBV19, with no clear D. In germline, CDR1 is LNHDA, CDR2 SQIVND (reference sequence). The CDR3 covers 13 residues. V lost 5 bases and J 5 bases, leaving 9 bases between the germline ends. CDR3 sequence (DNA): TGTGCCAGTAGTCGGACGGTGAATGAAAAACTGTTTTTT. This encodes CASSRTVNEKLFF.

This rearrangement joins TRBV5-5 to TRBJ1-3; D not resolved. V lost 0 bases and J 6 bases, leaving 7 bases between the germline ends. The CDR3 is 13 residues long. Germline values: CDR1 SGHKS, CDR2 YYEKEE (reference sequence). CDR3 sequence: CASSLDGTNTIYF. In DNA form, the CDR3 reads TGTGCCAGCAGCTTGGACGGCACAAACACCATATATTTT.

This sequence joins TRBV5-1 and TRBJ2-2; D is unresolved. This CDR3 is 13 amino acids long. CDR1 SGHRS and CDR2 YFSETQ come from the germline V gene. V was trimmed by 0 bases and J by 7 bases, leaving 7 bases between them. As DNA, the CDR3 is TGCGCCAGCAGCTTGGAAGGGTTCGGGGAGCTGTTTTTT. Protein sequence: CASSLEGFGELFF.

This chain uses TRBV18 with TRBJ1-1; D remains unclear. Germline lookup yields CDR1 KGHSH and CDR2 LQKENI. The CDR3 has 13 amino acids. Trimming cost V 2 bases and J 0 bases, with 4 bases left between them. The CDR3 reads CASSPAVNTEAFF. The CDR3 coding sequence is TGTGCCAGCTCACCAGCGGTGAACACTGAAGCTTTCTTT.

The chain is built from TRBV6-4 and TRBJ2-2; TRBD2 aligns across 11 bases. Germline CDR1 is MRHNA and CDR2 is SNTAGT. After removal of 4 bases from V and 2 bases from J, the junction contained 3 bases not matched to a gene. CDR3 length equals 16 residues. CDR3 bases: TGTGCCAGCAGTGTGCTAGCGGGGGGAAACACCGGGGAGCTGTTTTTT. It yields the protein CASSVLAGGNTGELFF.

V gene TRBV9 combines with J gene TRBJ2-3; 10 nucleotides agree with TRBD2. CDR1 is SGDLS and CDR2 is YYNGEE in the germline V gene. The J segment lost 3 bases and the V segment lost 4 bases, leaving 5 bases of the junction unmatched. The CDR3 contains 15 residues. CDR3 loop: CASSILAGATDTQYF. The CDR3 DNA follows: TGTGCCAGCAGCATCCTAGCGGGGGCGACAGATACGCAGTATTTT.

This clone was detected once. This chain joins TRBV5-1 and TRBJ2-7; weak D call: TRBD2 (7 bases). V lost 6 bases and J lost 5, with 21 bases in between. The CDR3 spans 15 residues. Germline V CDR1 and CDR2: SGHRS, YFSETQ. DNA for the CDR3: TGCGCCAGCATGAGAGGGGGGGCCCTAAGAGACGAGCAGTACTTC. Translation gives CASMRGGALRDEQYF.

The gene calls are TRBV7-3 and TRBJ2-3; 12 bases fit TRBD2. The ends lost 4 bases at V and 5 bases at J; junction bases unmatched: 7. CDR3 length equals 16 residues. Germline CDR1 SGHTA, CDR2 FQGTGA. The CDR3 loop reads CASSSLAGGLVDTQYF. In DNA, the CDR3 is TGTGCCAGCAGCTCGCTAGCGGGGGGGCTCGTAGATACGCAGTATTTT.

V is TRBV29-1 and J is TRBJ1-1; 8 nucleotides agree with TRBD1. The CDR3 has 13 amino acids. V was clipped by 6 bases and J by 3 bases; unmatched bases: 6. CDR1 and CDR2 from the germline V gene are SQVTM and ANQGSEA. CDR3 in amino acids: CSVMTGADTEAFF. The CDR3 region has the DNA TGCAGCGTGATGACAGGGGCAGACACTGAAGCTTTCTTT.

This clone was recorded at least ten times. This sequence joins TRBV7-9 and TRBJ1-1, with a tentative D call TRBD1 (5 bases). Germline V gene sequence: CDR1 SEHNR, CDR2 FQNEAQ (reference sequence). The CDR3 is 15 amino acids. V was cut by 1 base and J by 3 bases, with 12 bases left in between. CDR3 DNA: TGTGCCAGCAGCTTAGATCCAGGGAGGTACACTGAAGCTTTCTTT. The encoded protein is CASSLDPGRYTEAFF.

Remarks on this clone: The same CDR3 can be traced to other DNA sequences in this sample. V and J are TRBV7-2 and TRBJ1-5; D is uncertain. V was clipped by 1 base and J by 4 bases, with 5 bases between them. The CDR3 is made up of 13 amino acids. From germline, CDR1 is SGHTA and CDR2 FQGNSA. The CDR3: CASSLDGNQPQHF. CDR3 sequence (DNA): TGTGCCAGCAGCTTAGACGGGAATCAGCCCCAGCATTTT.

This clone was counted between two and nine times. This chain joins TRBV12-3 or TRBV12-4 and TRBJ2-7; D is unclear. Trimming cost V 3 bases and J 1 base, with 7 bases left between them. This CDR3 has 13 residues. CDR3 DNA sequence: TGTGCCAGCAGTTTGGGCCTTTCCTACGAGCAGTACTTC. It codes for CASSLGLSYEQYF.